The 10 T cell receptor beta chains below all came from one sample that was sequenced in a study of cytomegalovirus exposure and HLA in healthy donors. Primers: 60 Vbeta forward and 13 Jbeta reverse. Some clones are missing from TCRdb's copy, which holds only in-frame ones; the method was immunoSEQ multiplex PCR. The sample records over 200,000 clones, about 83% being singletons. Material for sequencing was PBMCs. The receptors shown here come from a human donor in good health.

The CDR3 loop is CASSSGHSLPNYGYTF. In DNA form, the CDR3 reads TGTGCCAGCAGCTCGGGACACTCCCTCCCTAACTATGGCTACACCTTC. J is TRBJ1-2 and V is TRBV5-4; D is possibly TRBD1 (6 bases). There are 16 residues in the CDR3. Per germline, CDR1 SGHNT and CDR2 YYREEE (reference sequence). V was clipped by 3 bases and J by 0 bases, with 15 bases between them.

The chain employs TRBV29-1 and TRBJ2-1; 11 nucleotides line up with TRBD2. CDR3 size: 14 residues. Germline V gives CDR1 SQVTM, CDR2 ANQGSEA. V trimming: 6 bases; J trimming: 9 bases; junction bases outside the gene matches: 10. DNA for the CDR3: TGCAGCGTACTTAGCGGGAGGGGTCCTAGTGAGCAGTTCTTC. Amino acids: CSVLSGRGPSEQFF.

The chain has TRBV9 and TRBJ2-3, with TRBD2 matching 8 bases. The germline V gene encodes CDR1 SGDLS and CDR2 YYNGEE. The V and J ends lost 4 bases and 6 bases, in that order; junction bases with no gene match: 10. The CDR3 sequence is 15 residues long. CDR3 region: CASSPREGSSDTQYF. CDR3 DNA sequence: TGTGCCAGCAGCCCCCGGGAGGGTTCTTCTGATACGCAGTATTTT.

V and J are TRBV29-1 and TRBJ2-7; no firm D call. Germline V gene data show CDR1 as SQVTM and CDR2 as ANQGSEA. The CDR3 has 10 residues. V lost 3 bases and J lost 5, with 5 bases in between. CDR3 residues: CSVEGNEQYF. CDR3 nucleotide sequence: TGCAGCGTTGAGGGCAACGAGCAGTACTTC.

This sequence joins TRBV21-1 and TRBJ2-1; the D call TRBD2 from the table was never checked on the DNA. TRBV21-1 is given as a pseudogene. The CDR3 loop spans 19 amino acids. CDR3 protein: CASSMSEVFQRGSYNEQFF. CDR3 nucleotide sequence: TGTGCCAGCAGCATGAGTGAGGTGTTCCAACGGGGATCCTACAATGAGCAGTTCTTC.

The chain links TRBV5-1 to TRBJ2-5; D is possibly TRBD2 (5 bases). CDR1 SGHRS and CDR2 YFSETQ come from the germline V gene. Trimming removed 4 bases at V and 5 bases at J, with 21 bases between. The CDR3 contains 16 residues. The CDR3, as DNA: TGCGCCAGCAGCCAACAAACCCTAACCCGGAGGGAGACCCAGTACTTC. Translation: CASSQQTLTRRETQYF.

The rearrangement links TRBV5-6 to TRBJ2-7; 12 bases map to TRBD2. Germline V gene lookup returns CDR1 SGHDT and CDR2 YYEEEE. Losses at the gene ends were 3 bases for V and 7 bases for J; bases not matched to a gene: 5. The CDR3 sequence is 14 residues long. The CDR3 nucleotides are TGTGCCAGCAGCTCTAGCGGGAGGGCCGGTGAGCAGTACTTC. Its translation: CASSSSGRAGEQYF. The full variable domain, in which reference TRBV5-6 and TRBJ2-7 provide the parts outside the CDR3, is DAGVTQSPTHLIKTRGQQVTLRCSPKSGHDTVSWYQQALGQGPQFIFQYYEEEERQRGNFPDRFSGHQFPNYSSELNVNALLLGDSALYLCASSSSGRAGEQYFGPGTRLTVT.

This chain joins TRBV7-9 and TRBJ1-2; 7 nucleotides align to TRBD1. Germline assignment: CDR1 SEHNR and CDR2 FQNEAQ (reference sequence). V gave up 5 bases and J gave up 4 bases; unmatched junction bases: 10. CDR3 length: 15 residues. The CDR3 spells CASSNDGGQFYGYTF. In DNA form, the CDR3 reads TGTGCCAGCAGCAACGACGGGGGACAGTTCTATGGCTACACCTTC.

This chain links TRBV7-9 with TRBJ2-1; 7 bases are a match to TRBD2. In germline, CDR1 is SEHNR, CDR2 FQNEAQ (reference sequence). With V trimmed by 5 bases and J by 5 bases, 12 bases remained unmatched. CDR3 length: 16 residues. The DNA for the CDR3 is TGTGCCAGCAGCCGATCGGGGGAGGGAATGAACAATGAGCAGTTCTTC. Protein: CASSRSGEGMNNEQFF. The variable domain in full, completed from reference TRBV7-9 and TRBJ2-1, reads DTGVSQNPRHKITKRGQNVTFRCDPISEHNRLYWYRQTLGQGPEFLTYFQNEAQLEKSRLLSDRFSAERPKGSFSTLEIQRTEQGDSAMYLCASSRSGEGMNNEQFFGPGTRLTVL.

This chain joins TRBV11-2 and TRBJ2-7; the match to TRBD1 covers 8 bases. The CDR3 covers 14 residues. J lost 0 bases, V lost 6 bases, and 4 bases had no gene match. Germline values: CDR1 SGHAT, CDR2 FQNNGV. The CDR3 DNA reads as TGTGCCAGCAGTCAGGACAGGGACTCCTACGAGCAGTACTTC. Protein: CASSQDRDSYEQYF.